This T cell receptor beta chain was captured by sequencing in a study of blood T cell repertoires in COVID-19. Germline V lookup: CDR1 SGHKS, CDR2 YYEKEE (reference sequence). V shed 1 base and J 0 bases; nucleotides not matched to a gene: 8. The CDR3 runs to 19 residues. The authors' processing: Amplification with reference gene primers provided the estimates of nucleated cell counts. TCRdb keeps only in-frame clones here, not all; method: immunoSEQ multiplex PCR. From that table come the V and J calls and clone size; the DNA was used to work out D and trimming. The table has about 190,000 clones, around nine tenths seen once; the top ten hold approximately 21%.

The sample comprised peripheral blood. The sequence was obtained from a man in his 60s with active or convalescent COVID-19. The rearrangement uses TRBV5-5 and TRBJ2-1; 12 bases map to TRBD2. Here the CDR3 reads CASSLLAGGTESSYNEQFF. CDR3 DNA sequence: TGTGCCAGCAGCTTGCTAGCGGGGGGGACTGAGAGCTCCTACAATGAGCAGTTCTTC.